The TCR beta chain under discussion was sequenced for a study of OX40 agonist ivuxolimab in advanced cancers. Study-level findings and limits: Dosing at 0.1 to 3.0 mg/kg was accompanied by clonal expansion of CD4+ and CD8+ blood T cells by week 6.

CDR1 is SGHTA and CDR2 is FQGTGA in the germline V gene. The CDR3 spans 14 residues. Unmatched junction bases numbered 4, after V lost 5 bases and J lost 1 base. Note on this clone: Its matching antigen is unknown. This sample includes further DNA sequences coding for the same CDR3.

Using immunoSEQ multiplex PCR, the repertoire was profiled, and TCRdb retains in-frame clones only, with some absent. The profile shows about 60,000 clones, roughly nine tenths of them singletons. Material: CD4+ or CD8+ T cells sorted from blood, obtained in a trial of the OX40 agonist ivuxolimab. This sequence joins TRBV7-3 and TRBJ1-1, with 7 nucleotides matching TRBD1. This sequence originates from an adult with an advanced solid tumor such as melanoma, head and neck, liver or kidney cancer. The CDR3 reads CASSPQGGNTEAFF. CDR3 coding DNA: TGTGCCAGCAGCCCCCAGGGGGGGAACACTGAAGCTTTCTTT.